The present TCR beta chain was sequenced within a study of blood T cells in healthy people across ages (dated by TCRdb to 2014 to 2015). For the study in its entirety: In model experiments, template switching captured about one uniquely barcoded TCR beta cDNA molecule for every two T cells. To track age-related changes in TCR beta repertoire diversity, the study relied on deep sequencing normalized with unique cDNA molecular identifiers. Donors were grouped into four age groups: young (average approximately 16 years), middle-aged (39), aged (roughly 67) and long-lived (just over 80). Using the same blood draw, the study looked at two additional independent replicas of 1 million unique cDNA reads for two donors, one aged 18 to 30 and the other aged 80 or older.

This clonotype was recorded a few times. It lacks a known antigen. Base qualities are not at hand, and no much larger clone is one base apart. Donors were a few dozen systemically healthy Caucasian individuals from Russia aged 6 to 90 years. Each donor gave about 9.7 milliliters of peripheral blood, drawn into EDTA-treated Vacutainer tubes. Ficoll-Paque density-gradient centrifugation was used to isolate PBMCs, with at least 7 million per sample. Total RNA was extracted from PBMCs with Trizol reagent, with at least 6 micrograms obtained per sample. For every donor, an aliquot of PBMCs went through flow cytometry to measure the percentages of naive CD45RAhigh/CD27high T cells. Library preparation was by 5' RACE. The instrument was an Illumina HiSeq 2500. The second PCR ran for about 7 to 11 cycles and used a J-beta primer mix along with a sample-barcoded 5' primer. A template-switch 5' adaptor carrying 12 random nucleotides introduced a unique molecular identifier onto each TCR beta cDNA molecule. Each sample yielded at least 2.5 million CDR3-containing paired-end reads. All of the RNA was converted into first-strand cDNA using the Mint cDNA synthesis kit, with a TRBC-specific oligonucleotide serving as the primer. After uracil-DNA glycosylase treatment, a first 18-cycle PCR used universal primers M1SS and BC2_uni_R on all cDNA. The authors' pipeline ran thus. Normalization of each sample was performed by random selection of 1 million high-quality reads, each carrying a distinct molecular identifier. Reads sharing molecular identifiers were discarded rather than binned into consensus sequences. CDR3 identification, clonotype clustering and error correction used MiTCR with a Q25 quality threshold and the strictest error-elimination algorithm. Lower-bound total TCR beta diversity was estimated with a nonparametric unseen species model using Euler transformation. TCRdb reworked the public reads: Q25 trimming with fastp, MiXCR clone assembly, productive beta chains retained. Rows are unified per CDR3 protein, each entry keeping the most common DNA and genes. These V and J calls are TCRdb output, not the study's own analysis. This sample is represented by around 800,000 distinct CDR3 sequences; 20% to 30% of them were singletons. The top ten clonotypes cover around 3% of the sample.

Beyond this particular receptor, the publication reports: The long-lived group showed more naive CD4+ T cells, fewer expanded clones and increased TCR diversity than the aged group, suggesting age selection. Estimates of total diversity from one million sequenced T cells were regarded as lower bounds and underestimates. The percentage of naive T cells measured by flow cytometry correlated strongly with observed TCR beta diversity. The CMV infection status of donors was not known, potentially confounding age-related changes in expanded clonotypes. Conclusive comparison of naive and antigen-experienced compartments was prevented by the profiling of bulk unsorted PBMCs. Observed TCR beta diversity per million T cells fell roughly linearly with age, and a significant reduction was already apparent by age about 43.

V loses 5 bases at its end and J loses 10 bases; junction bases beyond the gene matches: 7. The CDR3 spans 14 residues, from the cysteine through the phenylalanine. Kept here is only the CDR3 DNA, which spans 42 bases and is read in frame from base 1. CDR1 and CDR2 are drawn from the germline V gene: KGHSH, LQKENI. These data are also associated with another study on T cells of mothers and their children. The second study also describes: Nine systemically healthy Caucasian individuals, comprising three mothers and their six children, were included as donors. cDNA synthesis consumed the entire amount of extracted RNA, loaded at roughly 1.5 ug RNA in each 15 ul reaction. Sample barcodes and 2-4 random nucleotides were added via the M1S primer in the second PCR. Over 8 million TCR beta CDR3 reads were obtained for each mother, and millions of reads were obtained for each child. Thymic selection similarly shapes TCR recombination output in related and unrelated pairs, with minor effect from inherited differences. Related mother-child pairs always showed normalized repertoire overlap that was slightly higher than in unrelated mother-child pairs, though the difference was never significant. Persistent microchimeric T cell clones were not detected, at a sensitivity of about 100 clones per million clonotypes. To look for features that set related mother-child pairs apart from unrelated individuals, the researchers ran deep NGS to compare the TCR beta repertoires of mothers and children. On average, the children were about 12 +/- 4 years old, while the mothers were approximately 41 +/- 4 years old. After adapter ligation was performed with NEBNext reagents, the libraries were sequenced on an Illumina HiSeq 2000 with 100+100 nt paired-end reads. Mother and child libraries were prepared a month apart and sequenced in separate runs to prevent cross-contamination. Each donor had between roughly 450,000 and 2,100,000 distinct TCR beta clonotypes identified. Naive TCR beta clonotypes were estimated from low-frequency clonotypes matched to each donor's FACS-determined naive share, without sorting.

The rearranged chain carries TRBV18 and TRBJ1-6; 8 bases in between match TRBD1. This receptor was identified in a boy between 10 and 17 years old in good health. The source material was blood. The CDR3 loop reads CASSRGDRGSPLHF. At the DNA level, the sequence is TGTGCCAGCTCAAGGGGCGACAGGGGCTCACCCCTCCACTTT. The full variable domain, with segments outside the CDR3 supplied by the reference TRBV18 and TRBJ1-6 proteins, appears as NAGVMQNPRHLVRRRGQEARLRCSPMKGHSHVYWYRQLPEEGLKFMVYLQKENIIDESGMPKERFSAEFPKEGPSILRIQQVVRGDSAAYFCASSRGDRGSPLHFGNGTRLTVT.